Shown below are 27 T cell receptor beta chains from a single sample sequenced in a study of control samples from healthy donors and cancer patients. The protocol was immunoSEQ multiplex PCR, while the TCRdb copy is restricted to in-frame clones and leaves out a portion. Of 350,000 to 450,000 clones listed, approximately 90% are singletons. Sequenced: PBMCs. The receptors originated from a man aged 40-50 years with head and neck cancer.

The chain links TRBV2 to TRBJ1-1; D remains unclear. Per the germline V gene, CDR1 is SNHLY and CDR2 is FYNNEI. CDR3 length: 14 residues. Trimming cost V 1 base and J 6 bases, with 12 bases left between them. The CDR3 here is CASSEGTLTPEAFF. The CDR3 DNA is TGTGCCAGCAGTGAAGGAACCCTAACCCCTGAAGCTTTCTTT.

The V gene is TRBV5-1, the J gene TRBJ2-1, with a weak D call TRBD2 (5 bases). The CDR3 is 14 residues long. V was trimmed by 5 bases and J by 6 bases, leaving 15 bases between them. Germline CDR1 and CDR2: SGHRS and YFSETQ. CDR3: CASSPTLEVNEQFF. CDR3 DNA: TGCGCCAGCAGTCCCACGCTGGAGGTCAATGAGCAGTTCTTC.

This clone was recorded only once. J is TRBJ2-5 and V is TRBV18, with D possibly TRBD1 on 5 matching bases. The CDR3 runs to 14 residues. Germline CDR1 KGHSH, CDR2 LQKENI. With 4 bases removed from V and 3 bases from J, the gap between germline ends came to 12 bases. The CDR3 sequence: CASSLRTSEETQYF. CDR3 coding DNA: TGTGCCAGCTCACTTAGGACATCAGAAGAGACCCAGTACTTC.

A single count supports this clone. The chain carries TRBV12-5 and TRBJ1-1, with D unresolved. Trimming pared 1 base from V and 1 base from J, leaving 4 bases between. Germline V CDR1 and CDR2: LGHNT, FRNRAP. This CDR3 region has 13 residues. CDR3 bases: TGTGCTAGTGGTTTGGGCGAGAACACTGAAGCTTTCTTT. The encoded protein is CASGLGENTEAFF. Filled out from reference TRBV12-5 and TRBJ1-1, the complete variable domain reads DARVTQTPRHKVTEMGQEVTMRCQPILGHNTVFWYRQTMMQGLELLAYFRNRAPLDDSGMPKDRFSAEMPDATLATLKIQPSEPRDSAVYFCASGLGENTEAFFGQGTRLTVV.

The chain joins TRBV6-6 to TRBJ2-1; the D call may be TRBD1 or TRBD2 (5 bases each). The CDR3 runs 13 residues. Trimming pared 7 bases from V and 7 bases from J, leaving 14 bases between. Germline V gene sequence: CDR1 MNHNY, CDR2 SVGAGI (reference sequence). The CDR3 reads CASKEGQINEQFF. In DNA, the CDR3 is TGTGCCAGCAAAGAGGGGCAGATAAATGAGCAGTTCTTC.

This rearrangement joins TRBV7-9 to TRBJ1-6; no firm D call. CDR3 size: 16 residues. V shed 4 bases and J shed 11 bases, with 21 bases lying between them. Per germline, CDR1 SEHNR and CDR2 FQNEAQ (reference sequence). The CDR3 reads CASSSPSALFDPPLHF. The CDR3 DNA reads TGTGCCAGCAGCTCTCCCTCTGCTCTTTTTGATCCACCCCTCCACTTT.

CDR3 nucleotides: TGTGCCATCAGTGAGGGCAGGCCTTCCACAGATACGCAGTATTTT. Amino acids: CAISEGRPSTDTQYF. The rearrangement joins TRBV10-3 to TRBJ2-3; D is ambiguous. V lost 2 bases, J lost 2 bases, and 11 bases lay in between. The germline gives CDR1 ENHRY, CDR2 SYGVKD. The CDR3 length is 15 residues.

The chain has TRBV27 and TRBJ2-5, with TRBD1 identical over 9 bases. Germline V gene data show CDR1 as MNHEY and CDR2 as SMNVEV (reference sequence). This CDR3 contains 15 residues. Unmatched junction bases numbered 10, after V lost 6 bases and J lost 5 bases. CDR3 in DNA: TGTGCCAGCAGCAATCCGGGACAGGGCATGGAGACCCAGTACTTC. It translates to CASSNPGQGMETQYF.

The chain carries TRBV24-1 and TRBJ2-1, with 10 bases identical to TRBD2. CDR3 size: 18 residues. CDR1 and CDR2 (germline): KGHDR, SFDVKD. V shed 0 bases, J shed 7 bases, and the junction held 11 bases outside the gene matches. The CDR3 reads CATSDLPRLAGDENEQFF. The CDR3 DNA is TGTGCCACCAGTGATTTGCCCCGCCTAGCGGGGGACGAGAATGAGCAGTTCTTC.

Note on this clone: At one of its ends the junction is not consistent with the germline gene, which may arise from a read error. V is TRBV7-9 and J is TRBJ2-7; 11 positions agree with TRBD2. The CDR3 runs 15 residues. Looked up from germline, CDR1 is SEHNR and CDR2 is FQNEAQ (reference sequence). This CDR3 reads CASSKLAGVSFEQYF. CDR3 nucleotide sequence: TGTGCCAGCAGCAAACTAGCGGGAGTTTCCTTCGAGCAGTACTTC.

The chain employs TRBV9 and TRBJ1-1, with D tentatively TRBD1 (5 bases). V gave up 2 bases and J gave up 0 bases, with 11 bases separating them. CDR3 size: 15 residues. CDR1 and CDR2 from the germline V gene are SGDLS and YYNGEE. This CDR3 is CASSVEGNLNTEAFF. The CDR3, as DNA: TGTGCCAGCAGCGTGGAGGGGAACCTGAACACTGAAGCTTTCTTT.

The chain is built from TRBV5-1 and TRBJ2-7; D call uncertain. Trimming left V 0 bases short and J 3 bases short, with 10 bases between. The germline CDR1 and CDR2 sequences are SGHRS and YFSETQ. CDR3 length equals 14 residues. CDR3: CASSLAEQIYEQYF. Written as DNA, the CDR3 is TGCGCCAGCAGCTTGGCTGAACAGATCTACGAGCAGTACTTC.

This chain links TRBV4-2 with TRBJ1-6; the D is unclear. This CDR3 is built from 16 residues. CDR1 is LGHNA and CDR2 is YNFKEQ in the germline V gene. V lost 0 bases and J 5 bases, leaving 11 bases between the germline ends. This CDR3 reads CASSQDQTAHNSPLHF. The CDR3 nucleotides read TGTGCCAGCAGCCAAGATCAAACAGCCCATAATTCACCCCTCCACTTT.

The CDR3 loop reads CASIDPTRGNQPQHF. The CDR3, as DNA: TGTGCCAGCATAGACCCCACGAGGGGCAATCAGCCCCAGCATTTT. The chain links TRBV28 to TRBJ1-5, with D unresolved. The germline V gene has CDR1 MDHEN and CDR2 SYDVKM. The length of the CDR3 is 15 residues. V lost 7 bases, J lost 2 bases, and 15 bases lay in between. The full variable domain, completed using reference TRBV28 and TRBJ1-5, is DVKVTQSSRYLVKRTGEKVFLECVQDMDHENMFWYRQDPGLGLRLIYFSYDVKMKEKGDIPEGYSVSREKKERFSLILESASTNQTSMYLCASIDPTRGNQPQHFGDGTRLSIL.

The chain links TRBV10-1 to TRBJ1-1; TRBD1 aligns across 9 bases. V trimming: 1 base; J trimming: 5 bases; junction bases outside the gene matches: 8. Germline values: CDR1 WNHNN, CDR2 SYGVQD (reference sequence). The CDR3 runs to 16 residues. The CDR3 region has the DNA TGCGCCAGCAGTGAGTTACGAGGGACAGGGATAACTGAAGCTTTCTTT. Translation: CASSELRGTGITEAFF.

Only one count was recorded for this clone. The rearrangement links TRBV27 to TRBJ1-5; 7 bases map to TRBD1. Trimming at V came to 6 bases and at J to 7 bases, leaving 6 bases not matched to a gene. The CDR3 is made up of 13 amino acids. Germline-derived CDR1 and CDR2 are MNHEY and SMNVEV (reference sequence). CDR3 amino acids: CASRIQGQQPQHF. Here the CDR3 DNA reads TGTGCCAGCAGAATACAGGGGCAGCAGCCCCAGCATTTT.

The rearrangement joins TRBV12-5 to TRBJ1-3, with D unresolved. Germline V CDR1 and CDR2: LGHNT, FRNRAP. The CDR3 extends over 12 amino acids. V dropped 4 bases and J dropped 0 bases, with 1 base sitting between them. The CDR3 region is CASGSSGNTIYF. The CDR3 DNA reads TGTGCTAGTGGTTCCTCTGGAAACACCATATATTTT. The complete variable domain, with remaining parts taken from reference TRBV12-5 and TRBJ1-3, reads DARVTQTPRHKVTEMGQEVTMRCQPILGHNTVFWYRQTMMQGLELLAYFRNRAPLDDSGMPKDRFSAEMPDATLATLKIQPSEPRDSAVYFCASGSSGNTIYFGEGSWLTVV.

The CDR3 spells CAISATANNEQFF. The DNA for the CDR3 is TGTGCCATCAGTGCTACAGCCAACAATGAGCAGTTCTTC. V usage is TRBV10-3 and J usage is TRBJ2-1; D is undetermined. Per germline, CDR1 ENHRY and CDR2 SYGVKD. Trimming took off 4 bases at V and 5 bases at J, with 9 bases between the two ends. CDR3 length equals 13 residues.

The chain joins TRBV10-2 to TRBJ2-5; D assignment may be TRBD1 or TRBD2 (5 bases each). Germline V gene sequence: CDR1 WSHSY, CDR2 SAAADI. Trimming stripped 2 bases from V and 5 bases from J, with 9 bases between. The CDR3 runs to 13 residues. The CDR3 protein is CASSEQGPETQYF. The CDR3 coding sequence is TGCGCCAGCAGTGAGCAGGGACCGGAGACCCAGTACTTC.

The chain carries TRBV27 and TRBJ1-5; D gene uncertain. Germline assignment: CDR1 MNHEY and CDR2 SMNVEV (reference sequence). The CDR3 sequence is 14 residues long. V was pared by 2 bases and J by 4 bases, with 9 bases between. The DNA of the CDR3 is TGTGCCAGCAGTTTACTGGGCATTAATCAGCCCCAGCATTTT. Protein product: CASSLLGINQPQHF.

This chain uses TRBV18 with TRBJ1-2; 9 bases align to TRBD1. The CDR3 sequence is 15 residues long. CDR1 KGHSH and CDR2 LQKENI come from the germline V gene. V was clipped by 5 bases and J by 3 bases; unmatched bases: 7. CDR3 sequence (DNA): TGTGCCAGCTCATTCGGGACAGGGTCGGACTATGGCTACACCTTC. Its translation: CASSFGTGSDYGYTF.

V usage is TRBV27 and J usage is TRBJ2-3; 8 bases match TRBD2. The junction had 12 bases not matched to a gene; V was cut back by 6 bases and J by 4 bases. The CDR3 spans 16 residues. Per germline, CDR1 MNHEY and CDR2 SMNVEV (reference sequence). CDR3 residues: CASSKRGGPGPDTQYF. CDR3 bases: TGTGCCAGCAGCAAACGGGGGGGCCCTGGGCCAGATACGCAGTATTTT.

The CDR3 DNA reads TGTGCCAGCAGTAATGGGGGAAACTATGGCTACACCTTC. Translation gives CASSNGGNYGYTF. The J gene is TRBJ1-2, the V gene TRBV28; TRBD1 might be the D (5 bases). The CDR3 sequence is 13 residues long. CDR1 and CDR2 (germline): MDHEN, SYDVKM. Trimming shortened V by 5 bases and J by 2 bases, and 9 bases separated the two germline ends.

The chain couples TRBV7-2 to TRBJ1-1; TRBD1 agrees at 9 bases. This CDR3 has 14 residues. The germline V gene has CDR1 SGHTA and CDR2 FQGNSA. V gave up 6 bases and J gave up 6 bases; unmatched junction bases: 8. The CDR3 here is CASRPTGGGSEAFF. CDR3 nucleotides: TGTGCCAGCAGACCGACAGGGGGTGGATCTGAAGCTTTCTTT.

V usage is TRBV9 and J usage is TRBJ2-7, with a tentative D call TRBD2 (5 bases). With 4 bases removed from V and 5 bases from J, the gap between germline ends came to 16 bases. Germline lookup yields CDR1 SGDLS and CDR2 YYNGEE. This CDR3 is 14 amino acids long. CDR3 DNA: TGTGCCAGCAGCTTCGGGGTCCCGGACCACGAGCAGTACTTC. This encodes CASSFGVPDHEQYF.

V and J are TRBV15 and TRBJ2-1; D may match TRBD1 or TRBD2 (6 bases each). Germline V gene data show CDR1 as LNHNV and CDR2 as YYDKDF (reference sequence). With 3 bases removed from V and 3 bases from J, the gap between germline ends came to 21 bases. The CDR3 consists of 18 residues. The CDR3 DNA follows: TGTGCCACCAGCAGTGCTCTCTCCCCGGGGGCCCTCTACAATGAGCAGTTCTTC. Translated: CATSSALSPGALYNEQFF.

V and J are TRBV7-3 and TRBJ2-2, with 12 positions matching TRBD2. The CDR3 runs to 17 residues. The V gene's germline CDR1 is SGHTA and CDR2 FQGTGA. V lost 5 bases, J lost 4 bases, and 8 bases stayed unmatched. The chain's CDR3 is CASSDLAGGPGTGELFF. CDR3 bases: TGTGCCAGCAGCGACCTAGCGGGAGGGCCGGGCACCGGGGAGCTGTTTTTT. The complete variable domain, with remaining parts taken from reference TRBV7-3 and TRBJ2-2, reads GAGVSQTPSNKVTEKGKYVELRCDPISGHTALYWYRQSLGQGPEFLIYFQGTGAADDSGLPNDRFFAVRPEGSVSTLKIQRTERGDSAVYLCASSDLAGGPGTGELFFGEGSRLTVL.